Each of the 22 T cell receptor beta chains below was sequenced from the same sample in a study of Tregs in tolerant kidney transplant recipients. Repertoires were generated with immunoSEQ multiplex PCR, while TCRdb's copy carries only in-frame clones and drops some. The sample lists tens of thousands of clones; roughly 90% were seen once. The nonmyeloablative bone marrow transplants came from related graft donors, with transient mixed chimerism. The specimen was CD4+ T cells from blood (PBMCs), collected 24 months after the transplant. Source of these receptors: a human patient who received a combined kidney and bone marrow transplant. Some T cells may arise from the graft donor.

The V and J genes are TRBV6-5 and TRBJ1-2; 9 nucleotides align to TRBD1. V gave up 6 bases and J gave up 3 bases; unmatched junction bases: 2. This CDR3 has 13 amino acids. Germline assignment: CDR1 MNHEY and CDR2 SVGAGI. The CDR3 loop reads CASRGQGYYGYTF. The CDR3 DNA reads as TGTGCCAGCAGAGGACAGGGGTACTATGGCTACACCTTC.

In DNA form, the CDR3 reads TGCAGCGTTGAAAATTCGTCTAACCAGCCCCAGCATTTT. Protein: CSVENSSNQPQHF. The genes are TRBV29-1 and TRBJ1-5, with D uncertain. The CDR3 runs to 13 residues. The V and J ends lost 2 bases and 7 bases respectively, with 12 bases between them. Germline CDR1 SQVTM, CDR2 ANQGSEA.

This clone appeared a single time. The CDR3, as DNA: TGCAGCGTTGGATTTGGGCAGAGTGAAGCTTTCTTT. Protein sequence: CSVGFGQSEAFF. The V gene is TRBV29-1, the J gene TRBJ1-1; no reliable D call. Deletions cut 4 bases from V and 7 bases from J, with 13 bases between. The CDR3 contains 12 residues. Germline V lookup: CDR1 SQVTM, CDR2 ANQGSEA.

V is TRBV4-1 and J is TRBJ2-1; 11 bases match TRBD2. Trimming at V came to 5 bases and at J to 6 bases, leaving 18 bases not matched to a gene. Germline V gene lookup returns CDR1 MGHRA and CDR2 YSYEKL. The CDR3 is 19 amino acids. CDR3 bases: TGCGCCAGCAGCATCCTAGCGGGAGGTAGACTAGGTCGGGGCAATGAGCAGTTCTTC. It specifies CASSILAGGRLGRGNEQFF.

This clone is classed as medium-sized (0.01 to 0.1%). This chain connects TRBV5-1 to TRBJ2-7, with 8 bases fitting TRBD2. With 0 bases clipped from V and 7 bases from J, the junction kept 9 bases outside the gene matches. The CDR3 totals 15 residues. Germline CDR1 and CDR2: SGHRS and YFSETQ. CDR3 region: CASSLAIGGAEEQYF. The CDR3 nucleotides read TGCGCCAGCAGCTTGGCCATCGGGGGGGCTGAAGAGCAGTACTTC.

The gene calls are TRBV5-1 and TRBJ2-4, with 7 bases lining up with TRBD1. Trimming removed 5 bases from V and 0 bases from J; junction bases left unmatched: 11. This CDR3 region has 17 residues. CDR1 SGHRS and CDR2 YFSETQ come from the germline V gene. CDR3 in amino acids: CASSPLTGAIAKNIQYF. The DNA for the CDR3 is TGCGCCAGCAGTCCTTTAACAGGGGCTATAGCCAAAAACATTCAGTACTTC.

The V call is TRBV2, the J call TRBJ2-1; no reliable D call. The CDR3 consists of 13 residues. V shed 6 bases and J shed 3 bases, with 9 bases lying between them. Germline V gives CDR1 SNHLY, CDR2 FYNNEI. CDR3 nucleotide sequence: TGTGCCAGCAGCGGGTATCGCTACAATGAGCAGTTCTTC. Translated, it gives CASSGYRYNEQFF.

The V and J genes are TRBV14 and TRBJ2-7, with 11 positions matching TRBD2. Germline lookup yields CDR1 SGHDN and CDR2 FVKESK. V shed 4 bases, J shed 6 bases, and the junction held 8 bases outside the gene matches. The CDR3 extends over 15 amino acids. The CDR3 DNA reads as TGTGCCAGCAGCCGCGCACTAGCGGGGGCCCCCGAGCAGTACTTC. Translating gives CASSRALAGAPEQYF. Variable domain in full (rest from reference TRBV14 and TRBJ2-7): EAGVTQFPSHSVIEKGQTVTLRCDPISGHDNLYWYRRVMGKEIKFLLHFVKESKQDESGMPNNRFLAERTGGTYSTLKVQPAELEDSGVYFCASSRALAGAPEQYFGPGTRLTVT.

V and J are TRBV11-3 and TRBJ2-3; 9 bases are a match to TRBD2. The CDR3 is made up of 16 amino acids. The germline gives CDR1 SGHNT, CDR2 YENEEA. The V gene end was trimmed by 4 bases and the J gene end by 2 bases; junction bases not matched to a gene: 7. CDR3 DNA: TGTGCCAGCAGCTGGCGAGCGGGAGGCCCCACAGATACGCAGTATTTT. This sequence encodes CASSWRAGGPTDTQYF.

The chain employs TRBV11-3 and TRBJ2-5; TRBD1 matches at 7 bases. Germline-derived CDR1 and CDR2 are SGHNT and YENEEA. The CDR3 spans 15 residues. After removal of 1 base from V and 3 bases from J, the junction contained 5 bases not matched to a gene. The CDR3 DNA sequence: TGTGCCAGCAGCTTAGGGGGACAGAGGAAAGAGACCCAGTACTTC. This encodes CASSLGGQRKETQYF.

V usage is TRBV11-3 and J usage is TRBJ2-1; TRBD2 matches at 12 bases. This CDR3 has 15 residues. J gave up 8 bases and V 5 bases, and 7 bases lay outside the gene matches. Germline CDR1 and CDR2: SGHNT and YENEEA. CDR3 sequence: CASSHSSGGAHEQFF. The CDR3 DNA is TGTGCCAGCAGCCATTCTAGCGGGGGGGCTCATGAGCAGTTCTTC.

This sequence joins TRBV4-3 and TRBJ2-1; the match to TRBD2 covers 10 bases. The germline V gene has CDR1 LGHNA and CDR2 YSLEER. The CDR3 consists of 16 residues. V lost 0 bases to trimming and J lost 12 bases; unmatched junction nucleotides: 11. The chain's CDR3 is CASSQDSPSGSHAQFF. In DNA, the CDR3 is TGCGCCAGCAGCCAAGATAGTCCTAGCGGGAGCCACGCGCAGTTCTTC.

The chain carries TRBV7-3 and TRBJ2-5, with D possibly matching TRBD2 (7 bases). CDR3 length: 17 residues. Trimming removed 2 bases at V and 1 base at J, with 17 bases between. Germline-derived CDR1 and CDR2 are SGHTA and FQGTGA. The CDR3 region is CASSLGKGGDLQETQYF. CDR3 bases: TGTGCCAGCAGCTTAGGAAAGGGGGGGGACCTCCAAGAGACCCAGTACTTC.

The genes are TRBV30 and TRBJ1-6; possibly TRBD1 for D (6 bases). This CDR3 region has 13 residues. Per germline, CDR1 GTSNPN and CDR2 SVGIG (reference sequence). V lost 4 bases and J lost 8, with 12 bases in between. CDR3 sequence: CAWKRGPDSPLHF. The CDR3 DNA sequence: TGTGCCTGGAAGCGGGGGCCGGATTCACCCCTCCACTTT.

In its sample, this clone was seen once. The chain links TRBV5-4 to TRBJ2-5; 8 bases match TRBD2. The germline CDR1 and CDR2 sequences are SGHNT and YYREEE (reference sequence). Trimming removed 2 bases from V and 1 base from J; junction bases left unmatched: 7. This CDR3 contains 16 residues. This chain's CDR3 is CASSFGGGQSQETQYF. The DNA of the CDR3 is TGTGCCAGCAGCTTCGGGGGGGGCCAATCCCAAGAGACCCAGTACTTC.

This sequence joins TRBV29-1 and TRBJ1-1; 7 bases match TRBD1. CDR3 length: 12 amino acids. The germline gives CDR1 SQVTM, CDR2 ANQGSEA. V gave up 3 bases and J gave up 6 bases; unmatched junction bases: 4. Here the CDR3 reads CSVDRQGAEAFF. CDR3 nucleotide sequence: TGCAGCGTTGATCGCCAGGGGGCTGAAGCTTTCTTT.

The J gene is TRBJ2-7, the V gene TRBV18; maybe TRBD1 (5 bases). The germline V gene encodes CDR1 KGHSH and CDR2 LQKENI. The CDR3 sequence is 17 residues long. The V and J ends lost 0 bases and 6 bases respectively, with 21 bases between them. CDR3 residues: CASSPPGLRAASGEQYF. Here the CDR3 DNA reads TGTGCCAGCTCACCACCGGGTCTCAGGGCGGCATCCGGCGAGCAGTACTTC.

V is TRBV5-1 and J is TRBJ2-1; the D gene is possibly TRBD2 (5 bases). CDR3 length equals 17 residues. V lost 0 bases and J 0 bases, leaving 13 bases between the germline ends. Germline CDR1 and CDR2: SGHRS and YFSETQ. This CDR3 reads CASSLGGAASSYNEQFF. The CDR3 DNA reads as TGCGCCAGCAGCTTGGGGGGAGCGGCCAGCTCCTACAATGAGCAGTTCTTC.

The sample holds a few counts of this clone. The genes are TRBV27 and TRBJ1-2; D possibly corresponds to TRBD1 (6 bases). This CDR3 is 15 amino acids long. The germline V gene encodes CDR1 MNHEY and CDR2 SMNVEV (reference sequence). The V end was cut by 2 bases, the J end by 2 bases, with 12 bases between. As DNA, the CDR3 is TGTGCCAGCAGTTTACAGGCAACAGGGAACTATGGCTACACCTTC. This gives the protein CASSLQATGNYGYTF.

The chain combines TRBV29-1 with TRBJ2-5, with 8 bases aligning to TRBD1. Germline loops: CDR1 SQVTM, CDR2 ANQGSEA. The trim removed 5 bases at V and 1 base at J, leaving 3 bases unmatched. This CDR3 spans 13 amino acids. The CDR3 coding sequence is TGCAGCGTTTCAGGGGGCCCCCAAGAGACCCAGTACTTC. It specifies CSVSGGPQETQYF.

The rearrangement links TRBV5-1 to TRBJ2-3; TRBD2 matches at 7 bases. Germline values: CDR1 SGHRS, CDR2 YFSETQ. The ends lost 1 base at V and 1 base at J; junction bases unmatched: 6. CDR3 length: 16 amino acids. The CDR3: CASSLLPSGGTDTQYF. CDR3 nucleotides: TGCGCCAGCAGCTTGTTGCCCAGCGGGGGCACAGATACGCAGTATTTT.

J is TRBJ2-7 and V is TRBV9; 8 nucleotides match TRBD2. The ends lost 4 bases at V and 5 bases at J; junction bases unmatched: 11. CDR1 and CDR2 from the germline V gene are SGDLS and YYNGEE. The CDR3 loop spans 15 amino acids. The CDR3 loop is CASSNTGGVTHEQYF. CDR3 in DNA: TGTGCCAGCAGCAATACGGGGGGGGTTACCCACGAGCAGTACTTC.